This T cell receptor (beta chain) was documented in a study of cytomegalovirus exposure and HLA in healthy donors (dated by TCRdb to the late 2010s). For the study in its entirety: An earlier analysis of some 600 of the donors reported over 250 Gb of sequence data and roughly 120 million unique TCR beta sequences obtained from roughly 180 million T cells. Roughly 310 gigabases of sequencing data and approximately 85 million unique TCR sequences were included in an early release covering around 600 HLA-typed donors. Of the 300 to 450 genotyped donors, 65% to 90% were placed in the genetic ancestry cluster associated with self-reported Caucasian donors. The study aimed to test whether signatures of past pathogen exposure could be identified by cataloging public T cell receptors. Using immunosequencing, the study profiled T cell repertoires from 500 to 800 subjects and related those repertoires to cytomegalovirus serostatus. A separate validation cohort of more than 100 different subjects was used in addition to the approximately 610-subject first cohort. To predict cytomegalovirus infection status, the study brought together high-throughput TCR immunosequencing, statistical association of individual TCRs with disease status, and machine learning. In a later analysis, previously published TCR beta repertoires from several hundred donors were re-analyzed and high-resolution HLA genotyping was added so that TCR occurrence patterns could be studied. Rather than drawing on any new phenotypic data, the later analysis identified candidate immune exposures from TCR beta sequences and the way those sequences occurred across donors. An earlier analysis of about 600 of the donors used high-throughput TCR beta sequencing to judge whether each TCR beta V gene segment behaved as functional or pseudogenic. Donor age, sex, ethnicity and CMV serostatus were collected together with the repertoire data. A later genetic analysis took genome-wide SNP genotypes for about 55% of the 666 donors and used that subset as a discovery cohort. Every repertoire in the discovery cohort had been generated on one and the same sequencing platform. Class I and class II HLA loci were covered by the typing at four-digit resolution. Typing coverage differed by locus: A, B, C, DRB1 and DQB1 were typed in roughly 629-630 donors, DQA1 in roughly 500, DPA1 in around 610, and DPB1 in 450 to 480. Five DR-DQ haplotypes were handled as single units for association and clustering because linkage in the cohort was strong. Among about 400 genotyped donors of the cohort, an average of approximately 200,000 unique TCR beta nucleotide sequences was sequenced per donor, of which approximately 18% were non-productive.

The cohort comprised under 700 healthy bone marrow donors. All cohort members were sampled while nominally healthy, although unrecorded immune exposures were likely present. The donor tested CMV seronegative, placing the donor among the approximately 360 seronegative members of the cohort. Every donor gave a peripheral blood sample, and the peripheral blood mononuclear cells from that sample were used for TCR beta sequencing. The Qiagen DNeasy Blood Extraction Kit was used to extract genomic DNA from the blood cell samples. For CDR1 and CDR2, the germline V gene (reference sequence) lists MNHEY and SMNVEV. The CDR3 goes from the cysteine to the phenylalanine over 13 residues. The only DNA kept is the CDR3, 39 bases in frame from the first base. Relative to germline, V is 3 bases shorter and J is 5 bases shorter, with 9 bases between their ends. What the research found in general, with its limitations: According to a later analysis, most CMV-associated TCR beta chains appeared to be HLA-restricted, and the HLA associations seemed to be driven largely by CMV exposure. In a later analysis, about 17,000 TCR beta sequences were associated with specific HLA alleles at a false discovery rate of 0.05. The sequencing pipeline was judged likely to have produced a cluster of highly shared sequence variants as a technical artifact. The 87-base-pair reads could not distinguish some IMGT-functional V segments, including TRBV6-2 and TRBV6-3, so those segments were excluded. Linkage disequilibrium might explain the correlated functional status among segregating V segments, but an unknown experimental factor could not be excluded. A later analysis found that TCR association rates varied across HLA loci, with DRB1 alleles showing the most associated TCRs and HLA-C alleles the fewest. In a later analysis, HLA-associated TCR beta chains were found to be more clonally expanded and to have lower generation probabilities than equally common non-associated chains. In a later genetic analysis, fewer N-insertions in productive TCRs were reported among donors in an Asian-associated ancestry cluster than the roughly 700-donor mean. A few of the identified cytomegalovirus-associated TCR beta chains were confirmed in vitro to be specific for cytomegalovirus antigens. While some public TCRs were present in many individuals, most TCR sequences turned up only very rarely across donors. Broadly in line with IMGT annotations, most TCR beta V segments showed up in productive rearrangements about 90% or about 30% of the time in an earlier analysis of around 600 of the donors. A later analysis reported that several top co-occurrence clusters appeared linked to parvovirus B19, influenza, CMV and Epstein-Barr virus. Only TCR beta chains were sequenced in this cohort, and the absence of alpha or paired-chain data limited detectable features. Because counts were too low, some 16 rarely observed V segments, including chromosome 9 orphons, were excluded from the earlier analysis of 500 to 700 of the donors. The classifier was reported to diagnose cytomegalovirus status with high specificity and sensitivity in both the original and validation cohorts. CMV serostatus was the only immune exposure information available for the cohort. Assigning TCR associations to individual alleles was difficult when HLA alleles, especially DR and DQ, strongly co-occurred. The authors suggested that the approach could potentially be extended to other disease states and immunological phenotypes. The presence/absence analyses assumed that sequencing depth was roughly uniform across donors, and that assumption may not be true. An association between a missense DCLRE1C variant and V-gene and J-gene trimming of TCR beta chains was found in a later genetic analysis and replicated in an independent cohort. A total of roughly 160 TCR beta chains were listed by the study as associated with cytomegalovirus. HLA typing was unavailable for some donors at each locus, so association tests used only the typed subset. A further reported finding was that TCR beta sequences accurately predicted the HLA-A and HLA-B alleles for most subjects in the first cohort.

The library was built by means of the immunoSEQ multiplex PCR assay. A mixture of 60 forward primers for TCR Vbeta segments and 13 reverse primers for TCR Jbeta segments was used in the multiplex PCR. The CDR3 region of rearranged TCR beta genes was amplified from genomic DNA with a multiplex PCR assay. The Illumina HiSeq System was used to sequence the amplified TCR beta libraries as 87-base-pair reads. Regarding the original processing steps: In a later analysis, tens of millions of unique TCR beta chains were counted across the 650 to 700 repertoires, and around 10 million of these chains were shared by at least two donors. A nearest-neighbor algorithm error-corrected the raw reads and collapsed the reads into unique sequences, merging closely related sequences to remove PCR and sequencing errors. CDR3 sequences were aligned to IMGT reference sequences to assign V, D and J gene segments. For a sequence to be retained, at least a six-nucleotide match to both a V gene segment and a J gene segment was required. A rearrangement counted as productive if the CDR3 had no stop codons and remained in frame with V and J, and every other rearrangement counted as non-productive. Following IMGT convention, CDR3 was defined as the stretch from the second conserved V-encoded cysteine to the conserved J-encoded phenylalanine. The earlier analysis of approximately 590 of the donors excluded any sequence lacking an unambiguous match to a single V gene segment. An earlier analysis of 587 of the donors classified V segments as functional when productive rearrangements were above 56.7% and as segregating when the standard deviation between donors was above 5%. A statistical classification framework was developed to diagnose cytomegalovirus status using the catalog of TCR beta chain sequences. In a later analysis, V and J genes were assigned by comparing TCR nucleotide sequences against IMGT/GENE-DB human TR gene sequences. The TCRdist pipeline was used in a later analysis to assign CDR3 sequences and most-parsimonious VDJ recombination scenarios. In a later analysis, every TCR beta chain was defined by the combination of its CDR3 amino acid sequence and its V-gene family, and reads without a unique V-gene family were dropped. In a later analysis, some 600 highly shared, low-generation-probability nucleotide sequences were removed to address suspected cross-contamination and a sequencing artifact. In a later analysis, a clonal expansion index was calculated for each public chain from normalized within-repertoire ranks of inferred template counts. Generation probabilities in a later analysis came from a VDJ recombination model fitted to out-of-frame rearrangements, and those results were checked against IGoR. Hypergeometric tests were used in a later analysis to score TCR-TCR, TCR-HLA and TCR-CMV co-occurrence, with a repertoire-size bias correction applied to the TCR pairs. In a later analysis, false discovery rates were estimated by permuting HLA or CMV assignments 20 times. A later analysis grouped co-occurring TCRs with DBSCAN, adding TCRdist sequence similarity when clustering within HLA-allele-positive subsets. Repertoires with fewer than 30,000 or more than 120,000 public chains, plus five repertoires with anomalous nucleotide sharing, were excluded from co-occurrence clustering. TCRdb's version of the immuneACCESS table is confined to in-frame rearrangements and falls short of the full clone set. An unresolved V gene accounts for under half of the shortfall where checked; the remainder is of unknown origin. V and J calls plus clone size are reproduced from that table; the DNA served to infer D and trimming. The sample profile shows about 130,000 clones; 65% to 85% of them were found once. The top ten clonotypes cover approximately 1.2% of the sample.

This clone was observed a few times. The antigen it binds to is not known. No much larger clonotype is one base removed from it; base qualities were not supplied. This receptor chain uses TRBV27 and TRBJ2-3, with no D gene named confidently. The sequence was obtained from a man aged 50-60 years in good health and CMV-seronegative. Specimen: PBMCs. CDR3 region: CASSFVFRDTQYF. Here is the DNA: TGTGCCAGCAGTTTTGTTTTTCGAGATACGCAGTATTTT.